This TCR beta chain was captured by sequencing in a study of T cell responses to AZD1222 COVID-19 vaccine. Study results and limitations: Spike-specific TCR breadth and depth went up after people got two AZD1222 doses. Reports say nearly half of spike-specific TCRs go after unmutated variant regions. Mapped onto spike, vaccine-associated CD4 TCRs spanned it and were dominant at 160-218 and 743-854.

The assay was immunoSEQ multiplex PCR, and TCRdb's table has in-frame clones only and misses some. The sample lists tens of thousands of clones; around nine tenths were seen once. Points on this clone: What it binds is not known.

Germline lookup yields CDR1 LNHDA and CDR2 SQIVND (reference sequence). The CDR3 totals 13 residues. Trimming took 8 bases from V and 8 from J, leaving 17 bases between them. The V and J genes are TRBV19 and TRBJ2-3, with D tentatively TRBD1 or TRBD2 (6 bases each). This material consisted of peripheral blood, taken on day 0 of AZD1222 vaccination. The TCR was taken from an adult in good health. CDR3: CASRGRGLATQYF. The DNA of the CDR3 is TGTGCCAGTCGCGGCCGGGGGCTAGCTACGCAGTATTTT.